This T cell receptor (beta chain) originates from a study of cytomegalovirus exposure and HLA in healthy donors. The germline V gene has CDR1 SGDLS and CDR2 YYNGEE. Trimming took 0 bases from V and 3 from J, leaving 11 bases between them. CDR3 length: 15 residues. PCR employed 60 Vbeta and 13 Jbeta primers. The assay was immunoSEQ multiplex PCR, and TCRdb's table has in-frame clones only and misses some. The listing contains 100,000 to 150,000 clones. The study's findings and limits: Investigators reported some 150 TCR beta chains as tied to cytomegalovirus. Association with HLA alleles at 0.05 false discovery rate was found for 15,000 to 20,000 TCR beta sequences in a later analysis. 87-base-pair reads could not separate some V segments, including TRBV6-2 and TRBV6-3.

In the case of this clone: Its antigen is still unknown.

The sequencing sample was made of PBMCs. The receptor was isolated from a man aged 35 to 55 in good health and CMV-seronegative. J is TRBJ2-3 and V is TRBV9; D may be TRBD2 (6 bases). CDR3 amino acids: CASSVGRRETDTQYF. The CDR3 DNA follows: TGTGCCAGCAGCGTAGGGAGGAGGGAAACAGATACGCAGTATTTT.